The T cell receptor beta chain under discussion was sequenced for a study of OX40 agonist ivuxolimab in advanced cancers. Trimming took off 7 bases at V and 7 bases at J, with 32 bases between the two ends. CDR1 is MNHEY and CDR2 is SMNVEV in the germline V gene (reference sequence). This CDR3 is 18 amino acids long. The repertoire was sequenced with immunoSEQ multiplex PCR; TCRdb's copy has only in-frame clones and lacks some. The sample has around 70,000 clones, around 88% seen once. Sequenced here: CD4+ or CD8+ T cells sorted from blood, sampled in a trial of the OX40 agonist ivuxolimab. The TCR comes from an adult with an advanced solid tumor such as melanoma, head and neck, liver or kidney cancer. The rearrangement joins TRBV27 to TRBJ2-7, with D possibly called TRBD1 or TRBD2 (6 bases each). The CDR3 DNA reads TGTGCCAGCACCCATGTCTACAGTGGGGGGCCGACCCTGCGTGAGCAGTACTTC. It is translated as CASTHVYSGGPTLREQYF.